Listed below are T cell receptor beta chains from one sample, sequenced in a study of OX40 agonist ivuxolimab in advanced cancers. Profiling relied on immunoSEQ multiplex PCR, and the TCRdb table lists in-frame clones only, not all of them. The sample has roughly 70,000 clones, approximately 78% seen once. Sequencing was performed on CD4+ or CD8+ T cells sorted from blood, taken in a trial of the OX40 agonist ivuxolimab. The origin of the receptors is an adult with an advanced solid tumor such as melanoma, head and neck, liver or kidney cancer. CDR3s include the opening cysteine and the closing phenylalanine or tryptophan. D genes are given only for firm matches. The size field is filled for only some rows; it gives once, few, many or a size class.

>.|.|TRBV28|TRBJ1-2
TGTGCCAGCAGGGTAGGGACGGCTAACTATGGCTACACCTTC
CASRVGTANYGYTF
>.|once|TRBV4-2|TRBJ2-7
TGTGCCAGCAGCCAAGAACAGCATCTAGCCTACGAGCAGTACTTC
CASSQEQHLAYEQYF
>TRBD2|.|TRBV5-8|TRBJ2-5
TGTGCCAGCAGCACGGGACTAGCGGGGGTACAAGAGACCCAGTACTTC
CASSTGLAGVQETQYF
>TRBD1|.|TRBV6-6|TRBJ1-5
TGTGCCAGCCAGGGGGGAAGCAATCAGCCCCAGCATTTT
CASQGGSNQPQHF
>TRBD2|.|TRBV9|TRBJ2-3
TGTGCCAGCAGCGGGGGAGAAGCGGGGGCTAGCACAGATACGCAGTATTTT
CASSGGEAGASTDTQYF
>.|.|TRBV19|TRBJ2-7
TGTGCCAGTAGTCCATTTTCCGGGACACCGTACGAGCAGTACTTC
CASSPFSGTPYEQYF
>.|.|TRBV30|TRBJ2-1
TGTGCCTGGTCCAGATCCACTGAGCAGTTCTTC
CAWSRSTEQFF
>TRBD1|once|TRBV19|TRBJ1-2
TGTGCCAGTAGCGGGACAGATCAATTCTATGGCTACACCTTC
CASSGTDQFYGYTF
>TRBD2|.|TRBV7-8|TRBJ2-5
TGTGCCAGCAGCTTAAGCGGGCGGGAGTGGGAGACCCAGTACTTC
CASSLSGREWETQYF
>.|.|TRBV7-2|TRBJ2-7
TGTGCCAGCAGCCCCGAGGTCGCCTACGAGCAGTACTTC
CASSPEVAYEQYF
>TRBD1|.|TRBV27|TRBJ1-4
TGTGCCAGCAGGGTGAGGGGACAGGGGTTTTCAACTAATGAAAAACTGTTTTTT
CASRVRGQGFSTNEKLFF
>.|.|TRBV28|TRBJ2-1
TGTGCCAGCAGTTTCTCCTACAATGAGCAGTTCTTC
CASSFSYNEQFF
>TRBD2|few|TRBV28|TRBJ2-7
TGTGCCAGCAGTTTACAACTAGCGGCACGCGAGCAGTACTTC
CASSLQLAAREQYF
>TRBD1|.|TRBV28|TRBJ1-2
TGTGCCAGCAGTTCCCGACAGGGGGCTTACTATGGCTACACCTTC
CASSSRQGAYYGYTF
>.|.|TRBV7-2|TRBJ2-7
TGTGCCAGCAGCTTTCTCCGGGAGTACGGGCAGTACTTC
CASSFLREYGQYF
>TRBD2|.|TRBV27|TRBJ2-2
TGTGCCAGCAGTTTCAGCGGGATGAACACCGGGGAGCTGTTTTTT
CASSFSGMNTGELFF
>.|.|TRBV6-6|TRBJ1-1
TGTGCCAGCAGTTACTCGAACCCCGCGAACACTGAAGCTTTCTTT
CASSYSNPANTEAFF
>.|.|TRBV27|TRBJ1-1
TGTGCCAGCAGTTTAGGGGCCGGGGTGAACACTGAAGCTTTCTTT
CASSLGAGVNTEAFF
>.|.|TRBV4-1|TRBJ1-2
TGCGCCAGCAGCCAAGGGGCGGGCAGGGGTCCCAACTATGGCTACACCTTC
CASSQGAGRGPNYGYTF
>TRBD1|.|TRBV7-9|TRBJ1-1
TGTGCCAGCAGCTCCAGGGGGTTCAACACTGAAGCTTTCTTT
CASSSRGFNTEAFF
>.|.|TRBV19|TRBJ1-1
TGTGCCAGTAGTATAGGGCCGGCGAACACTGAAGCTTTCTTT
CASSIGPANTEAFF
>.|.|TRBV28|TRBJ1-1
TGTGCCAGCAGTTTAATCGGTACGGCGAACACTGAAGCTTTCTTT
CASSLIGTANTEAFF
>TRBD2|.|TRBV29-1|TRBJ2-1
TGCAGCGTTGAAGGTTATAATGCAGCGGGAGGAAACAATGAGCAGTTCTTC
CSVEGYNAAGGNNEQFF
>.|.|TRBV6-6|TRBJ1-1
TGTGCCAGCAGTTACTCTCAGTCGGTCGCTGAAGCTTTCTTT
CASSYSQSVAEAFF
>.|.|TRBV5-4|TRBJ1-2
TGTGCCAGCAGCTTGGGGGGTTCAGAGTATGGCTACACCTTC
CASSLGGSEYGYTF
>.|.|TRBV5-1|TRBJ1-2
TGCGCCAGCAGCCCTACGTTAAACTATGGCTACACCTTC
CASSPTLNYGYTF
>.|.|TRBV28|TRBJ2-7
TGTGCCAGCAGACTTCTTAAGACCGGGGAGCAGTACTTC
CASRLLKTGEQYF
>.|.|TRBV7-2|TRBJ2-7
TGTGCCAGCAGCTTAAGGCCAGGGAGCTACGAGCAGTACTTC
CASSLRPGSYEQYF
>TRBD2|.|TRBV19|TRBJ2-1
TGTGCCAGTAGTATCGGGACTAGCGGCACATATACCTCCTACAATGAGCAGTTCTTC
CASSIGTSGTYTSYNEQFF
>.|.|TRBV21-1|TRBJ1-5
TGTGCCAGCAGCCCCTCGGACCGTCAGCCCCAGCATTTT
CASSPSDRQPQHF
>TRBD2|.|TRBV18|TRBJ2-2
TGTGCCAGCTCACCAACTAGCGGGAGCACGAACACCGGGGAGCTGTTTTTT
CASSPTSGSTNTGELFF
>TRBD1|.|TRBV5-1|TRBJ2-3
TGCGCCAGCAGAGTGGACAGGGCGGCAGATACGCAGTATTTT
CASRVDRAADTQYF
>.|few|TRBV1|TRBJ1-4
TGCACCAGCAGCCAGATAGAGACAGGGAGAAGAGAAAAACTGTTTTTT
CTSSQIETGRREKLFF
>TRBD2|.|TRBV5-4|TRBJ2-2
TGTGCCAGCAGCTTGTTGAACGGGAGGGCCCTCAGCGGGGAGCTGTTTTTT
CASSLLNGRALSGELFF
>.|once|TRBV7-2|TRBJ2-3
TGTGCCAGCAGCTTATCCTCCAAACGGGATACGCAGTATTTT
CASSLSSKRDTQYF
>.|.|TRBV15|TRBJ2-5
TGTGCCACCAGCAGAGATCGGCAGACCCAAGAGACCCAGTACTTC
CATSRDRQTQETQYF
>.|.|TRBV4-2|TRBJ1-1
TGTGCCAGCAGTAAAGACGACTTGGACAGTTTGAACACTGAAGCTTTCTTT
CASSKDDLDSLNTEAFF
>TRBD1|once|TRBV6-6|TRBJ1-6
TGTGCCAGCAGTAGACAGGGGGATAATTCACCCCTCCACTTT
CASSRQGDNSPLHF
>.|medium-sized|TRBV29-1|TRBJ2-2
TGCAGCGTTGAAGGGAGCGTGAACGGGGAGCTGTTTTTT
CSVEGSVNGELFF
>TRBD1|.|TRBV19|TRBJ2-6
TGTGCCAGTAGTACCCATCCGGGACAGGGAATTGCTGGGGCCAACGTCCTGACTTTC
CASSTHPGQGIAGANVLTF
>TRBD1|.|TRBV28|TRBJ2-3
TGTGCCAGCAGTTCCCGACAGGGGGCCAGCACAGATACGCAGTATTTT
CASSSRQGASTDTQYF
>.|few|TRBV6-5|TRBJ2-1
TGTGCCAGCAGTTACTCAAGGCTAGCCCCCTACAATGAGCAGTTCTTC
CASSYSRLAPYNEQFF
>.|.|TRBV5-4|TRBJ1-1
TGTGCCAGCAGCTTGGATTTTGCAAACACTGAAGCTTTCTTT
CASSLDFANTEAFF
>TRBD1|.|TRBV6-6|TRBJ1-1
TGTTCCACGACCCGGGACAGGAACACTGAAGCTTTCTTT
CSTTRDRNTEAFF
>TRBD2|.|TRBV27|TRBJ2-1
TGTGCCAGCAGTCTAAGACTAGCGGTTGGGAATGAGCAGTTCTTC
CASSLRLAVGNEQFF
>.|.|TRBV6-1|TRBJ1-1
TGTGCCAGCAATGTGGGGTTGCGGGGAGCTTTCTTT
CASNVGLRGAFF
>TRBD2|.|TRBV7-2|TRBJ2-3
TGTGCCAGCAGCTTAGCGGGAGGGATAGATACGCAGTATTTT
CASSLAGGIDTQYF
>TRBD2|.|TRBV7-9|TRBJ2-5
TGTGCCAGCAGCTTAGATGCGGGGGGTTCAGAGACCCAGTACTTC
CASSLDAGGSETQYF
>.|few|TRBV21-1|TRBJ2-1
TGTGCCAGCAGCATTACTAGCGGAGGACCCAATGAGCAGTTCTTC
CASSITSGGPNEQFF
>.|.|TRBV5-6|TRBJ2-2
TGTGCCAGCAGCTCCCTCATGGCCTACACCGGGGAGCTGTTTTTT
CASSSLMAYTGELFF